This T cell receptor beta chain is from a study of cytomegalovirus exposure and HLA in healthy donors. Study-wide points: Reportedly, TCR beta sequences accurately predicted HLA-A and HLA-B alleles in most subjects. TCR beta chain V- and J-gene trimming was linked, in a later analysis, to a missense variant in DCLRE1C. According to a later analysis, donors in an Asian-associated ancestry cluster reportedly had fewer N-insertions than the 666-donor mean.

CDR1 is SEHNR and CDR2 is FQNEAQ in the germline V gene (reference sequence). V was pared by 7 bases and J by 4 bases, with 8 bases of the junction left unmatched. CDR3 length equals 14 residues. Details on this clone: Its matching antigen is unknown.

Donors in the study were healthy people who gave bone marrow. Amplification used 60 Vbeta primers and 13 Jbeta primers. TCRdb keeps only in-frame clones here, not all; method: immunoSEQ multiplex PCR. The sample holds some 170,000 clones, roughly 79% seen once. This clonotype was obtained from a male donor in good health and CMV-seronegative. The genes are TRBV7-9 and TRBJ1-1; TRBD1 aligns across 8 bases. The sequenced sample was PBMCs. The CDR3 spells CASTSSGGATEAFF. As DNA, the CDR3 is TGTGCCAGCACATCCTCAGGGGGCGCCACTGAAGCTTTCTTT.